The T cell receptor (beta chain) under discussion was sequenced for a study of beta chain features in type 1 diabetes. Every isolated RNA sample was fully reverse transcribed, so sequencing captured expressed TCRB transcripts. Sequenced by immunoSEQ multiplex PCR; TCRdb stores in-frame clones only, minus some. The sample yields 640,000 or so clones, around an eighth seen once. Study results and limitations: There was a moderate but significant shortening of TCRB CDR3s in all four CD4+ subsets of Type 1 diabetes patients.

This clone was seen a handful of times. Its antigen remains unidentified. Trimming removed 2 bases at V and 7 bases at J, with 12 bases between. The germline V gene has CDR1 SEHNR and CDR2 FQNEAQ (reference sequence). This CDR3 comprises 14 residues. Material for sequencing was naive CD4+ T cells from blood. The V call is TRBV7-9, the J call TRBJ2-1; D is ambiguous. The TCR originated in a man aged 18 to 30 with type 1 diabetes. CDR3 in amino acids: CASSLWEVGNEQFF. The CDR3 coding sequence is TGTGCCAGCAGCTTATGGGAAGTGGGGAATGAGCAGTTCTTC.